The rows below give T cell receptor beta chains drawn from one sample of a study of CD8 T cells in Susac syndrome. TCRdb re-called the immunoSEQ multiplex PCR reads with MiXCR, one entry per CDR3 protein. The repertoire has about 140,000 distinct CDR3 sequences, 95% of them found once; the top ten carry more than 0.15%. Sequencing used CD8+ T cells from PBMCs. The receptor source for this set is a human donor with Susac syndrome. CDR3s include the opening cysteine and the closing phenylalanine or tryptophan. A D gene is named only where the DNA matches it firmly. A row's size may be missing; if present it is once, few, many or a size class.

v_call	clone_size	d_call	j_call	cdr3_aa	cdr3_nt
TRBV12-5	-	-	TRBJ1-5	CASGPGQYSNQPQHF	TGTGCTAGTGGTCCCGGACAGTATAGCAATCAGCCCCAGCATTTT
TRBV27	-	-	TRBJ2-3	CASSLSSRPHTDTQYF	TGTGCCAGCAGTTTGTCTAGCCGTCCCCACACAGATACGCAGTATTTT
TRBV7-9	-	-	TRBJ1-1	CASSSSVYTEAFF	TGTGCCAGCAGCTCCTCGGTCTACACTGAAGCTTTCTTT
TRBV11-3	-	-	TRBJ2-3	CASSLDPPQGLLDTQYF	TGTGCCAGCAGCTTAGATCCCCCGCAGGGATTACTAGATACGCAGTATTTT
TRBV9	few	-	TRBJ2-3	CASSVEPDTQYF	TGTGCCAGCAGCGTAGAACCAGATACGCAGTATTTT
TRBV7-3	-	-	TRBJ2-5	CASSLTGGLAETQYF	TGTGCCAGCAGCTTAACGGGGGGGCTAGCTGAGACCCAGTACTTC
TRBV27	-	-	TRBJ1-4	CASSYREAGNEKLFF	TGTGCCAGCAGTTACAGGGAGGCCGGTAATGAAAAACTGTTTTTT
TRBV2	-	TRBD1	TRBJ1-2	CASRGQGHQTYGYTF	TGTGCCAGCAGGGGACAGGGGCACCAGACCTATGGCTACACCTTC
TRBV9	once	-	TRBJ2-1	CASSDPSTGPGNEQFF	TGTGCCAGCAGCGACCCCTCGACCGGACCAGGCAATGAGCAGTTCTTC
TRBV2	-	TRBD1	TRBJ1-5	CASSDRGRDQPQHF	TGTGCCAGCAGTGACAGGGGGCGCGATCAGCCCCAGCATTTT
TRBV7-8	-	-	TRBJ2-3	CASSRNKPDTQYF	TGTGCCAGCAGCCGGAATAAGCCAGATACGCAGTATTTT
TRBV7-2	-	-	TRBJ2-1	CASSVIGEQFF	TGTGCCAGCAGCGTTATTGGGGAGCAGTTCTTC
TRBV12-3/TRBV12-4	-	-	TRBJ1-4	CASSFRIGGVDEKLFF	TGTGCCAGCAGTTTTCGTATCGGGGGAGTGGATGAAAAACTGTTTTTT
TRBV4-1	-	-	TRBJ1-2	CASSQIGNYGYTF	TGCGCCAGCAGCCAAATAGGGAACTATGGCTACACCTTC
TRBV13	-	-	TRBJ1-4	CASSFRVGPRKLFF	TGTGCCAGCAGCTTTCGTGTAGGGCCCAGAAAACTGTTTTTT
TRBV9	-	-	TRBJ1-5	CASSVGTWYQPQHF	TGTGCCAGCAGCGTTGGGACATGGTATCAGCCCCAGCATTTT
TRBV30	-	TRBD1	TRBJ2-4	CAWSVSPGQGGLTYLAKNIQYF	TGTGCCTGGAGTGTATCCCCGGGACAGGGCGGGTTAACATACCTAGCCAAAAACATTCAGTACTTC
TRBV4-1	-	TRBD2	TRBJ2-5	CASSSFPLGLAMGEEETQYF	TGCGCCAGCAGCTCGTTTCCTTTGGGACTAGCGATGGGTGAAGAAGAGACCCAGTACTTC
TRBV7-8	-	TRBD1	TRBJ1-2	CASSLPLGQGYGYTF	TGTGCCAGCAGCTTACCTCTTGGACAGGGGTATGGCTACACCTTC
TRBV12-3/TRBV12-4	-	TRBD2	TRBJ2-1	CASSFPSGRPLVRFF	TGTGCCAGCAGTTTCCCTAGCGGGAGGCCCCTAGTGCGGTTCTTC
TRBV7-2	once	-	TRBJ2-1	CASSLALRPDEQFF	TGTGCCAGCAGCTTAGCCTTAAGACCCGATGAGCAGTTCTTC
TRBV13	-	-	TRBJ2-2	CASSLGERANTGELFF	TGTGCCAGCAGCTTGGGGGAGCGGGCGAACACCGGGGAGCTGTTTTTT
TRBV12-5	-	TRBD1	TRBJ1-1	CASAATGMNTEAFF	TGTGCTAGTGCCGCGACAGGGATGAACACTGAAGCTTTCTTT
TRBV7-9	-	TRBD1	TRBJ1-2	CASSLTTGVYGYTF	TGTGCCAGCAGCTTAACGACAGGGGTCTATGGCTACACCTTC
TRBV12-3/TRBV12-4	-	-	TRBJ2-6	CASRPVAGANVLTF	TGTGCCAGCAGGCCCGTCGCTGGGGCCAACGTCCTGACTTTC
TRBV13	-	TRBD2	TRBJ2-1	CASSLGRTSEQSYNEQFF	TGTGCCAGCAGCTTAGGCCGGACTAGCGAACAGTCCTACAATGAGCAGTTCTTC
TRBV4-1	-	-	TRBJ2-3	CASSQGTEADTQYF	TGCGCCAGCAGCCAAGGGACAGAAGCAGATACGCAGTATTTT
TRBV9	-	-	TRBJ2-3	CASSVDAGTDTQYF	TGTGCCAGCAGCGTAGACGCCGGAACAGATACGCAGTATTTT
TRBV5-6	-	-	TRBJ2-7	CASSLLIPYEQYF	TGTGCCAGCAGCTTGCTGATACCCTACGAGCAGTACTTC
TRBV29-1	once	TRBD1	TRBJ2-7	CSVEGGGTGGTEQYF	TGCAGCGTTGAAGGGGGGGGGACAGGGGGCACGGAGCAGTACTTC
TRBV3-1	-	TRBD1	TRBJ2-3	CASSLLPGQGAADTQYF	TGTGCCAGCAGCCTTCTTCCGGGACAGGGCGCGGCAGATACGCAGTATTTT
TRBV27	few	-	TRBJ2-7	CASSLSLGTYEQYF	TGTGCCAGCAGTTTATCTCTGGGGACCTACGAGCAGTACTTC
TRBV7-6	-	TRBD2	TRBJ2-1	CASSLIAGGGNEQFF	TGTGCCAGCAGCCTTATAGCGGGAGGAGGCAATGAGCAGTTCTTC
TRBV13	once	-	TRBJ2-2	CASSSNRDSTGELFF	TGTGCCAGCAGCTCAAACAGGGACTCCACCGGGGAGCTGTTTTTT
TRBV5-6	-	-	TRBJ2-7	CASSLQEGYEQYF	TGTGCCAGCAGCTTGCAGGAAGGCTACGAGCAGTACTTC
TRBV3-1	once	-	TRBJ2-7	CASTPLGSSYEQYF	TGTGCCAGCACCCCCCTAGGGAGCTCCTACGAGCAGTACTTC
TRBV20-1	-	TRBD2	TRBJ2-1	CSAREIAGVYNEQFF	TGCAGTGCTAGGGAAATAGCGGGAGTCTACAATGAGCAGTTCTTC
TRBV20-1	-	-	TRBJ2-1	CSARASPGALGNEQFF	TGCAGTGCTAGAGCCTCCCCCGGGGCTTTAGGGAATGAGCAGTTCTTC
TRBV12-3/TRBV12-4	-	TRBD1	TRBJ2-3	CASRLLDRGRTDTQYF	TGTGCCAGCAGACTTCTCGACAGGGGGCGAACAGATACGCAGTATTTT
TRBV9	-	-	TRBJ2-1	CASSVESRGGNEQFF	TGTGCCAGCAGCGTAGAAAGTCGAGGGGGCAATGAGCAGTTCTTC
TRBV29-1	once	-	TRBJ2-1	CSVVEPGNEQFF	TGCAGCGTTGTGGAGCCCGGCAATGAGCAGTTCTTC
TRBV20-1	-	-	TRBJ2-7	CSASDGSYEQYF	TGCAGTGCTAGCGATGGGAGCTACGAGCAGTACTTC
TRBV12-3/TRBV12-4	-	-	TRBJ2-3	CASKSLGLDTQYF	TGTGCCAGCAAATCCCTCGGGCTGGATACGCAGTATTTT
TRBV7-9	-	-	TRBJ2-7	CALERDKDYEQYF	TGTGCACTCGAAAGGGACAAAGACTACGAGCAGTACTTC
TRBV28	-	TRBD2	TRBJ2-2	CASSFGTGLAGTGELFF	TGTGCCAGCAGTTTCGGGACCGGACTAGCGGGAACCGGGGAGCTGTTTTTT
TRBV27	-	-	TRBJ2-4	CASSLSLAAAKNIQYF	TGTGCCAGCAGTCTGTCACTAGCAGCAGCCAAAAACATTCAGTACTTC
TRBV18	-	-	TRBJ2-7	CASSPIQIGVYEQYF	TGTGCCAGCTCACCAATACAGATCGGTGTCTACGAGCAGTACTTC
TRBV4-2	-	-	TRBJ1-1	CASSQVSRGRMNTEAFF	TGTGCCAGCAGCCAAGTTTCCCGCGGGAGAATGAACACTGAAGCTTTCTTT
TRBV6-5	few	-	TRBJ2-3	CASSVGGADTQYF	TGTGCCAGCAGTGTTGGAGGGGCAGATACGCAGTATTTT
TRBV6-4	-	-	TRBJ2-2	CASSEVEAGELFF	TGTGCCAGCAGTGAAGTAGAGGCCGGGGAGCTGTTTTTT